The present entry profiles one T cell receptor (beta chain) with its context. Under the authors' procedure: From reference gene primer amplification, estimates of nucleated cell counts were derived. The assay was immunoSEQ multiplex PCR, and TCRdb's table has in-frame clones only and misses some. V and J calls and clone size are given by that table; D and trimming were obtained from the DNA. Altogether approximately 80,000 clones are present, around 76% being singletons, with the ten largest covering roughly 15%. The germline gives CDR1 MNHEY, CDR2 SVGEGT. V lost 4 bases, J lost 0 bases, and 7 bases lay in between. The CDR3 has 13 amino acids. This specimen comes from a study of blood T cell repertoires in COVID-19. Study as a whole: The United States, Italy and Spain supplied acute and convalescent COVID-19 samples. PBMCs, B-cell-depleted T cells, or T cells provided the cDNA or gDNA that made up the material.

The clonotype comes from a human donor in a cohort sampled during active COVID-19. The V and J genes are TRBV6-2 or TRBV6-3 and TRBJ2-7, with D unclear. Sequenced: peripheral blood. CDR3 loop: CASSLSLSYEQYV. CDR3 bases: TGTGCCAGCAGTTTGAGTCTCTCCTACGAGCAGTACGTC.